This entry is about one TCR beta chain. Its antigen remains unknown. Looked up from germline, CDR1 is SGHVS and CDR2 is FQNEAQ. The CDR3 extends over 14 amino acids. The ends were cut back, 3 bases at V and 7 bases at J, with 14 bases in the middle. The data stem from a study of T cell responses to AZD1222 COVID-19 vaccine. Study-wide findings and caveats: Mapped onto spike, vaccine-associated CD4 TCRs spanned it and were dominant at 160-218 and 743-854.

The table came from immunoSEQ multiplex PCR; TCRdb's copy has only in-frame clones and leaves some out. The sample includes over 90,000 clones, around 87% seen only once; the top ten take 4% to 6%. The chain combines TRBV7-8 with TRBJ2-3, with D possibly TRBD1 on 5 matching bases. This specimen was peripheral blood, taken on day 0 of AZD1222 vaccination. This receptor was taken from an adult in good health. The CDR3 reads CASSFTDRGYTQYF. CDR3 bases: TGTGCCAGCAGCTTCACCGACAGAGGATATACGCAGTATTTT.